This TCR beta chain comes out of a study of spatial heterogeneity in lung cancer. The overall study: PBMC samples from follow-up, where available, were sequenced a median of roughly 2 years after resection. General study results and limits: TCRs found ubiquitously expanded in tumor appeared in blood more at resection than at follow-up.

This clonotype was observed many times. Antigen unknown. Time point denoted: blood at routine non-recurrence follow-up after resection. Tumor, nontumor lung or frozen PBMC supplied whole RNA, sequenced without sorting. All TCR cDNA molecules were individually tagged with a unique molecular identifier. TCRdb reprocessed the 5' RACE reads with MiXCR, giving one entry per CDR3 protein. The repertoire has some 35,000 distinct CDR3 sequences, more than 6.5% of them found once; the top ten carry about 9%. The J segment lost 0 bases and the V segment lost 5 bases, leaving 9 bases of the junction unmatched. Germline CDR1 reads SEHNR; CDR2 reads FQNEAQ (reference sequence). CDR3 size: 18 residues.

V and J are TRBV7-9 and TRBJ2-3, with TRBD2 identical over 12 bases. This receptor was obtained from a male donor with early-stage non-small cell lung cancer. The material sequenced was PBMCs, taken at follow-up. The CDR3 loop is CASSQTSGGLSSTDTQYF. CDR3 coding DNA: TGTGCCAGCAGCCAGACTAGCGGGGGACTTTCTAGCACAGATACGCAGTATTTT.